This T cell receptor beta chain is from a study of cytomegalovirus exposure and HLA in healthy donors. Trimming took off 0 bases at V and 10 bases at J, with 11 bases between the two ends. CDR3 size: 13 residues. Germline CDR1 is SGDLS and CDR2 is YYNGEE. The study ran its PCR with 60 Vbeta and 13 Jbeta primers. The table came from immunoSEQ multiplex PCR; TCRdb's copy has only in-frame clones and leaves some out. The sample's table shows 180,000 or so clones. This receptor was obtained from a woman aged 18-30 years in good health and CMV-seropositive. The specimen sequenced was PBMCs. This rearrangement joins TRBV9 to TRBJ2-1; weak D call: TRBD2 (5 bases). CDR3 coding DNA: TGTGCCAGCAGCGTAGGGAGGAGCAGGGAGCAGTTCTTC. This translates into CASSVGRSREQFF.